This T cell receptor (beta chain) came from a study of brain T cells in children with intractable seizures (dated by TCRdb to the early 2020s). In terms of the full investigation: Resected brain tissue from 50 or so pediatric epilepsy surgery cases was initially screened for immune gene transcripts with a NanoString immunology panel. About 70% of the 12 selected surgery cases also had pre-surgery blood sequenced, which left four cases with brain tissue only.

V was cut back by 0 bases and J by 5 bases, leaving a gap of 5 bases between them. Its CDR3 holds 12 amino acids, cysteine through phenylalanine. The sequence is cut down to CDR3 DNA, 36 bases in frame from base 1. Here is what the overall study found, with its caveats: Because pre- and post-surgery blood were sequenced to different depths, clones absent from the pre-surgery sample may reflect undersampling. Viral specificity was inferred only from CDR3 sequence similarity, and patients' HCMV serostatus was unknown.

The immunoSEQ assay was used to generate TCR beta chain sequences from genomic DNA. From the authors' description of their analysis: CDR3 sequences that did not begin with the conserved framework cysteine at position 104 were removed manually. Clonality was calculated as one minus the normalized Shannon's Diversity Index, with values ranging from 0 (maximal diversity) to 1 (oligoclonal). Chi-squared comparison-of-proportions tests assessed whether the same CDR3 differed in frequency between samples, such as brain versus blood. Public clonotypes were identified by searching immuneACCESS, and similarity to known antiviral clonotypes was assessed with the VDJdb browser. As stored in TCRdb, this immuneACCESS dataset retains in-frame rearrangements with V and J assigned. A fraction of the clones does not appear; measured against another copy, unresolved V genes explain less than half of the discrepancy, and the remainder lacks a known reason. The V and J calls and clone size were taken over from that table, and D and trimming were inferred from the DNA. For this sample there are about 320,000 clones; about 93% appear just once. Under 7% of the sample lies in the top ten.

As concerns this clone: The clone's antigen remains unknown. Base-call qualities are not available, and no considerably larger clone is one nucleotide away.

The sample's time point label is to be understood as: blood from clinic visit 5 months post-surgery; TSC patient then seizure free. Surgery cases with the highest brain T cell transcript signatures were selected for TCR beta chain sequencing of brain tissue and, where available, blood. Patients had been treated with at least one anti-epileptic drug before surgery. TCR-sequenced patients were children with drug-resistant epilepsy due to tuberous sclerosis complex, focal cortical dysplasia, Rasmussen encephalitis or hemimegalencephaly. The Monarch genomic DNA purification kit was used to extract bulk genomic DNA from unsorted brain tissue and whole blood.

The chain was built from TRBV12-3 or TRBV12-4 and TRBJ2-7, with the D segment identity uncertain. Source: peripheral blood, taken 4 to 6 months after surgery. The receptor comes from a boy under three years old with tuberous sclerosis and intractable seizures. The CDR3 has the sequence CASSLASHEQYF. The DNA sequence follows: TGTGCCAGCAGTTTAGCTAGCCACGAGCAGTACTTC.